This is a list of T cell receptor beta chains from one sample in a study of T cell repertoires in cytomegalovirus infection. TCRdb ran MiXCR on the reads and lists one entry per CDR3 protein. The sample holds 200,000 or so distinct CDR3 sequences, 28% seen once. Sequenced sample: PBMCs. Source of these receptors: a human donor in good health (CMV status not recorded). Some clones in this sample may be carry-over from other donors' samples. Both conserved end residues are part of each CDR3. The D gene is left open where the match is weak. The size of a clone is reported for some rows only, either as once, few or many, or as a class for expanded clones.

abundance	d_gene	v_gene	j_gene	CDR3nt	CDR3aa
few	NA	TRBV7-8	TRBJ2-7	TGTGCCAGCAGCCAAAAAGGGCGCGCGGGCGAGCAGTACTTC	CASSQKGRAGEQYF
NA	NA	TRBV7-9	TRBJ2-7	TGTGCCAGCATCCCACCCGCCGGGGGCACCTACGAGCAGTACTTC	CASIPPAGGTYEQYF
NA	NA	TRBV7-2	TRBJ1-2	TGTGCCAGCAGCTTGGACGGATCCTATGGCTACACCTTC	CASSLDGSYGYTF
NA	NA	TRBV19	TRBJ2-3	TGTGCCAGTAGTTCGCCGGGACCGACGACTGAAATGCATACGCAGTATTTT	CASSSPGPTTEMHTQYF
few	TRBD2	TRBV2	TRBJ2-3	TGTGCCATGGGACTACCAGCTAGCACAGATACGCAGTATTTT	CAMGLPASTDTQYF
many	TRBD2	TRBV7-2	TRBJ2-1	TGTGCCAGCAGCTTAGACGCGGGGGTCTACAATGAGCAGTTCTTC	CASSLDAGVYNEQFF
NA	NA	TRBV2	TRBJ1-2	TGTGCCAGCAGAATGGCCGATAACTATGGCTACACCTTC	CASRMADNYGYTF
NA	NA	TRBV3-1	TRBJ1-2	TGTGCCAGCAGCCAGGATGGGGGGCTAAACTATGGCTACACCTTC	CASSQDGGLNYGYTF
NA	TRBD2	TRBV6-6	TRBJ2-7	TGTGCCAGCTGTTACGATTCTAGCGGGGGGTCCTACGAGCAGTACTTC	CASCYDSSGGSYEQYF
many	NA	TRBV12-3/TRBV12-4	TRBJ2-3	TGTGCCAGCAGCCTCATCACAGATACGCAGTATTTT	CASSLITDTQYF
NA	NA	TRBV6-1	TRBJ1-1	TGTGCCAGCACCTCAAGTGGGGCGAAGGAAGCTTTCTTT	CASTSSGAKEAFF
few	NA	TRBV5-1	TRBJ2-1	TGCGCCAGCAGCTTAGGCCCGCTCGGTAGCGAGAATGAGCAGTTCTTC	CASSLGPLGSENEQFF
many	NA	TRBV4-1	TRBJ1-1	TGCGCCAGCAGCCAAGAAAGCGGTACAGGGACTTTCTTT	CASSQESGTGTFF
NA	NA	TRBV15	TRBJ1-1	TGTGCCACCAGCGTAGAAGTAGCCATCTACACTGAAGCTTTCTTT	CATSVEVAIYTEAFF
few	NA	TRBV7-2	TRBJ2-5	TGTGCCAGCAGCTTCCCCCTGGAGACCCAGTACTTC	CASSFPLETQYF
many	TRBD1	TRBV12-3/TRBV12-4	TRBJ2-2	TGTGCCAGCAGCCGCCGGACAGGCTACACCGGGGAGCTGTTTTTT	CASSRRTGYTGELFF
NA	NA	TRBV29-1	TRBJ1-1	TGCAGCGTCTCAGGACGGCTGAACACTGAAGCTTTCTTT	CSVSGRLNTEAFF
many	TRBD2	TRBV7-2	TRBJ2-7	TGTGCCAGCAGCTTAGATGACCTAGCGGGGTTGGGGGGCGAGCAGTACTTC	CASSLDDLAGLGGEQYF
NA	NA	TRBV7-2	TRBJ1-3	TGTGCCAGCAGCTTAGCGTTAGCGGGAGCCTCTGGAAACACCATATATTTT	CASSLALAGASGNTIYF
NA	TRBD2	TRBV29-1	TRBJ2-1	TGCAGCGTTGCACCTAGCGGGGCCCTTGGCAATGAGCAGTTCTTC	CSVAPSGALGNEQFF
NA	TRBD1	TRBV6-6	TRBJ1-6	TGTGCCAGCAGTTATGGGGGGCCTATGGACAGGGGGTTTTCACCCCTCCACTTT	CASSYGGPMDRGFSPLHF
few	NA	TRBV10-3	TRBJ1-2	TGTGCCATCAGTGAGTCGTTACAGGCCGGCTACACCTTC	CAISESLQAGYTF
NA	TRBD1	TRBV11-3	TRBJ2-7	TGTGCCAGCAGCTTCGGGACAGGGGAAAACTACGAGCAGTACTTC	CASSFGTGENYEQYF
many	TRBD2	TRBV6-5	TRBJ2-7	TGTGCCAGCAGTTACTCGGCAGGGAGGGACGAGCAGTACTTC	CASSYSAGRDEQYF
NA	NA	TRBV15	TRBJ2-3	TGTGCCACCAGCGGCAGCTCGCTCAGCACAGATACGCAGTATTTT	CATSGSSLSTDTQYF
NA	TRBD1	TRBV6-5	TRBJ2-1	TGTGCCAGCAGTAGGACAGGGGCGGAAGGGAATGAGCAGTTCTTC	CASSRTGAEGNEQFF
NA	TRBD2	TRBV24-1	TRBJ2-2	TGTGCCACCAGTGATTCGGGGAGGGTCACCGGGGAGCTGTTTTTT	CATSDSGRVTGELFF
NA	NA	TRBV4-2	TRBJ1-2	TGTGCCAGCAGCCAAGACTACCAGGTAGACTATGGCTACACCTTC	CASSQDYQVDYGYTF
NA	NA	TRBV6-2/TRBV6-3	TRBJ1-2	TGTGCCAGCAGTTTGACAGAGCACTATGGCTACACCTTC	CASSLTEHYGYTF
few	TRBD1	TRBV7-2	TRBJ2-4	TGTGCCAGCAGCCGGACAGGGGAAATTATGGACATTCAGTACTTC	CASSRTGEIMDIQYF
few	NA	TRBV27	TRBJ1-2	TGTGCCAGCAGTTTAGGCGGAGGGCGCGGAATCACCTTC	CASSLGGGRGITF
NA	NA	TRBV7-8	TRBJ2-3	TGTGCCAGCAGTCTAAAGGGGACAGATACGCAGTATTTT	CASSLKGTDTQYF
few	NA	TRBV6-2/TRBV6-3	TRBJ2-3	TGTGCCAGCAGTTTCAAGGGTTTGAACACAGATACGCAGTATTTT	CASSFKGLNTDTQYF
few	NA	TRBV24-1	TRBJ2-3	TGTGCCACCAGTGATTTGTTGGATACGCAGTATTTT	CATSDLLDTQYF
NA	TRBD1	TRBV6-1	TRBJ2-6	TGTGTCAGCGGAAAAGAGGGGACAGAACTAGCTGGGGCCAACGTCCTGACTTTC	CVSGKEGTELAGANVLTF
NA	TRBD2	TRBV19	TRBJ2-3	TGTGCCAGTAGTACGACTAGCGGAGATACGCAGTATTTT	CASSTTSGDTQYF
few	NA	TRBV9	TRBJ2-2	TGTGCCAGCAGCGCAAAGGGAGGATCCACCGGGGAGCTGTTTTTT	CASSAKGGSTGELFF
few	NA	TRBV12-3/TRBV12-4	TRBJ1-4	TGTGCCAGCAGTGACCTGGGGGAAAAACTGTTTTTT	CASSDLGEKLFF
NA	NA	TRBV12-3/TRBV12-4	TRBJ2-7	TGTGCCAGCAGTTTATCCTCCACTTACGAGCAGTACTTC	CASSLSSTYEQYF
few	NA	TRBV2	TRBJ1-2	TGTGCCAGACCGCGGAACTCTAACTATGGCTACACCTTC	CARPRNSNYGYTF
few	NA	TRBV28	TRBJ1-1	TGTGCCAGCAGTGCCCGACACCTCAAATGGGCTTTCTTT	CASSARHLKWAFF